These 21 T cell receptor beta chains came from one sample sequenced in a study of shared clonotypes between healthy human individuals. The table came from immunoSEQ multiplex PCR; TCRdb's copy has only in-frame clones and leaves some out. The sample yields roughly 650,000 clones, roughly 96% seen once. CD45RO-negative, CCR7-positively selected cells formed the naive CD8 fraction, excluding terminally differentiated effector memory CD45RA+ cells. Sequenced sample: naive CD8+ T cells sorted from blood. The receptors were gathered from a woman aged 25 to 39 in good health.

The chain uses TRBV5-1 and TRBJ1-1, with D perhaps TRBD1 (6 bases). Germline CDR1 and CDR2: SGHRS and YFSETQ. V shed 1 base and J shed 6 bases, with 16 bases lying between them. CDR3 length equals 15 residues. CDR3 bases: TGCGCCAGCAGCTTGAAACAGGGTACGAGGGCTGAAGCTTTCTTT. Encoded protein: CASSLKQGTRAEAFF. The variable domain in full, completed from reference TRBV5-1 and TRBJ1-1, reads KAGVTQTPRYLIKTRGQQVTLSCSPISGHRSVSWYQQTPGQGLQFLFEYFSETQRNKGNFPGRFSGRQFSNSRSEMNVSTLELGDSALYLCASSLKQGTRAEAFFGQGTRLTVV.

The chain couples TRBV5-1 to TRBJ1-1, with a tentative D call TRBD1 (5 bases). The CDR3 spans 13 residues. Germline V gives CDR1 SGHRS, CDR2 YFSETQ. V dropped 0 bases and J dropped 5 bases, with 8 bases sitting between them. The CDR3 DNA reads as TGCGCCAGCAGCTTGGGGGGCGCTACTGAAGCTTTCTTT. This encodes CASSLGGATEAFF.

The chain has TRBV29-1 and TRBJ2-2; 7 bases are a match to TRBD1. The CDR3 totals 14 residues. Looked up from germline, CDR1 is SQVTM and CDR2 is ANQGSEA. CDR3 region: CSTTTGANTGELFF. CDR3 nucleotides: TGCAGTACGACCACAGGGGCGAACACCGGGGAGCTGTTTTTT.

This clone was seen only a few times. The CDR3 DNA follows: TGTGCCATCAGTGAGTCAGCGAACACTGAAGCTTTCTTT. This sequence encodes CAISESANTEAFF. V usage is TRBV10-3 and J usage is TRBJ1-1; no clear D gene. The CDR3 length is 13 residues. Germline-derived CDR1 and CDR2 are ENHRY and SYGVKD. The ends were cut back, 0 bases at V and 1 base at J, with 3 bases in the middle.

This clone is a singleton in its sample. The J gene is TRBJ2-5, the V gene TRBV11-3; 7 bases are a match to TRBD2. CDR1 and CDR2 from the germline V gene are SGHNT and YENEEA. The CDR3 spans 13 residues. With 5 bases clipped from V and 2 bases from J, the junction kept 2 bases outside the gene matches. The CDR3 is CASSRGDQETQYF. CDR3 DNA: TGTGCCAGCAGCCGGGGGGATCAAGAGACCCAGTACTTC.

The chain joins TRBV10-3 to TRBJ2-7; D possibly matches TRBD1 or TRBD2 (5 bases each). The CDR3 is made up of 13 amino acids. Between the trimmed V and J ends, which lost 3 bases and 3 bases, there was a span of 9 bases. CDR1 ENHRY and CDR2 SYGVKD come from the germline V gene. This CDR3 reads CAISDGAGYEQYF. DNA of the CDR3: TGTGCCATCAGTGATGGGGCGGGCTACGAGCAGTACTTC.

The genes are TRBV15 and TRBJ2-7; 7 bases align to TRBD2. The V segment lost 1 base and the J segment 5 bases; nucleotides outside the gene matches: 2. Germline V gives CDR1 LNHNV, CDR2 YYDKDF (reference sequence). The CDR3 loop spans 13 amino acids. The DNA for the CDR3 is TGTGCCACCAGCAGAGGGAGCGGGGACGAGCAGTACTTC. Protein product: CATSRGSGDEQYF.

V gene TRBV2 combines with J gene TRBJ2-1, with TRBD1 as a possible D gene (5 bases). This CDR3 comprises 15 residues. The V gene's germline CDR1 is SNHLY and CDR2 FYNNEI. V shed 7 bases and J shed 6 bases, with 19 bases lying between them. The CDR3 sequence: CASTLIGLQGNEQFF. In DNA, the CDR3 is TGTGCCAGCACCCTAATCGGGCTGCAGGGCAATGAGCAGTTCTTC.

J is TRBJ2-7 and V is TRBV27, with TRBD1 matching over 7 bases. V lost 4 bases, J lost 4 bases, and 7 bases stayed unmatched. The germline CDR1 and CDR2 sequences are MNHEY and SMNVEV (reference sequence). This CDR3 contains 14 residues. In nucleotides, the CDR3 is TGTGCCAGCAGTTCCCCGGGACAGACATACGAGCAGTACTTC. The encoded protein is CASSSPGQTYEQYF.

The chain joins TRBV19 to TRBJ1-1; D is possibly TRBD1 (5 bases). Germline V gives CDR1 LNHDA, CDR2 SQIVND (reference sequence). The CDR3 length is 14 residues. V shed 6 bases and J shed 4 bases, with 15 bases lying between them. This CDR3 reads CASRLGESGTEAFF. The CDR3 DNA reads as TGTGCCAGTAGGTTAGGGGAATCCGGCACTGAAGCTTTCTTT. Using reference TRBV19 and TRBJ1-1 for the parts outside the CDR3, the full variable domain is DGGITQSPKYLFRKEGQNVTLSCEQNLNHDAMYWYRQDPGQGLRLIYYSQIVNDFQKGDIAEGYSVSREKKESFPLTVTSAQKNPTAFYLCASRLGESGTEAFFGQGTRLTVV.

The chain carries TRBV9 and TRBJ2-2, with D possibly TRBD2 on 5 matching bases. With 0 bases removed from V and 0 bases from J, the gap between germline ends came to 9 bases. CDR1 SGDLS and CDR2 YYNGEE come from the germline V gene. CDR3 size: 16 residues. The CDR3 loop is CASSVGVGANTGELFF. In DNA form, the CDR3 reads TGTGCCAGCAGCGTAGGGGTCGGGGCGAACACCGGGGAGCTGTTTTTT. The full variable domain, its missing parts supplied by reference TRBV9 and TRBJ2-2, is DSGVTQTPKHLITATGQRVTLRCSPRSGDLSVYWYQQSLDQGLQFLIQYYNGEERAKGNILERFSAQQFPDLHSELNLSSLELGDSALYFCASSVGVGANTGELFFGEGSRLTVL.

The genes are TRBV7-9 and TRBJ1-1; 10 nucleotides match TRBD1. Germline CDR1 and CDR2: SEHNR and FQNEAQ (reference sequence). The V gene end was trimmed by 7 bases and the J gene end by 5 bases; junction bases not matched to a gene: 13. The CDR3 is 16 amino acids. CDR3 DNA: TGTGCCAGCACTTCCGTGGACAGGGGGGGCACGACTGAAGCTTTCTTT. It specifies CASTSVDRGGTTEAFF.

The J gene is TRBJ1-5, the V gene TRBV7-9; 7 bases map to TRBD1. The junction had 3 bases not matched to a gene; V was cut back by 3 bases and J by 4 bases. CDR1 and CDR2 from the germline V gene are SEHNR and FQNEAQ (reference sequence). The CDR3 loop spans 14 amino acids. The CDR3: CASSFAQGNQPQHF. The CDR3 coding sequence is TGTGCCAGCAGCTTTGCACAGGGGAATCAGCCCCAGCATTTT.

This clone appeared once. V usage is TRBV18 and J usage is TRBJ1-4; 9 bases align to TRBD1. The germline V gene encodes CDR1 KGHSH and CDR2 LQKENI. V dropped 4 bases and J dropped 0; count of bases not matched to a gene: 3. There are 16 residues in the CDR3. CDR3 in amino acids: CASSRDREPTNEKLFF. The CDR3 region has the DNA TGTGCCAGCTCACGGGACAGGGAACCAACTAATGAAAAACTGTTTTTT.

In this sample, this clone turned up once. The chain carries TRBV4-1 and TRBJ2-5, with 13 nucleotides matching TRBD2. V was clipped by 1 base and J by 5 bases; unmatched bases: 4. CDR1 and CDR2 (germline): MGHRA, YSYEKL. This CDR3 has 16 residues. CDR3 sequence: CASSQAGLAGVETQYF. The CDR3 DNA is TGCGCCAGCAGCCAAGCCGGACTAGCGGGAGTCGAGACCCAGTACTTC.

V is TRBV4-1 and J is TRBJ1-5, with 9 nucleotides matching TRBD1. Germline V lookup: CDR1 MGHRA, CDR2 YSYEKL. This CDR3 region has 20 residues. The ends lost 2 bases at V and 4 bases at J; junction bases unmatched: 18. The CDR3 nucleotides read TGCGCCAGCAGCCAAACAACAGGGGGCCGGCATCGCCCAAATAATCAGCCCCAGCATTTT. This encodes CASSQTTGGRHRPNNQPQHF.

The CDR3 reads CASSLVETGSLTYEQYF. In DNA form, the CDR3 reads TGCGCCAGCAGCTTGGTGGAGACGGGGTCGCTAACCTACGAGCAGTACTTC. The rearrangement links TRBV5-1 to TRBJ2-7; D is perhaps TRBD2 (5 bases). The ends were cut back, 0 bases at V and 2 bases at J, with 18 bases in the middle. This CDR3 is 17 amino acids long. The germline gives CDR1 SGHRS, CDR2 YFSETQ.

The V and J genes are TRBV11-3 and TRBJ2-5, with 9 bases that match TRBD1. The CDR3 loop spans 16 amino acids. V lost 0 bases and J lost 5; bases outside the gene matches: 7. In germline, CDR1 is SGHNT, CDR2 YENEEA. CDR3 sequence reads: CASSLDSTGGFETQYF. CDR3 sequence (DNA): TGTGCCAGCAGCTTAGATAGTACAGGGGGCTTCGAGACCCAGTACTTC.

About this clone itself: The identical CDR3 is also encoded by other nucleotide sequences in the sample. This chain connects TRBV5-1 to TRBJ2-7; 7 bases are shared with TRBD2. V dropped 4 bases and J dropped 0; count of bases not matched to a gene: 7. The germline CDR1 and CDR2 sequences are SGHRS and YFSETQ. CDR3 size: 15 residues. The CDR3 region has the DNA TGCGCCAGCAGCCTAGACGGCGGGGGCTCCTACGAGCAGTACTTC. This encodes CASSLDGGGSYEQYF. The variable domain in full, with the rest retrieved from reference TRBV5-1 and TRBJ2-7, is KAGVTQTPRYLIKTRGQQVTLSCSPISGHRSVSWYQQTPGQGLQFLFEYFSETQRNKGNFPGRFSGRQFSNSRSEMNVSTLELGDSALYLCASSLDGGGSYEQYFGPGTRLTVT.

This clone was observed once. The chain recombines TRBV6-1 with TRBJ1-1; D is unresolved. In germline, CDR1 is MNHNS, CDR2 SASEGT. This CDR3 has 13 residues. The ends were cut back, 6 bases at V and 1 base at J, with 9 bases in the middle. This CDR3 reads CASRALANTEAFF. The CDR3 DNA sequence: TGTGCCAGCAGGGCCTTGGCGAACACTGAAGCTTTCTTT.

The chain carries TRBV27 and TRBJ2-7; 7 nucleotides agree with TRBD2. The CDR3 is 14 residues long. J lost 3 bases, V lost 6 bases, and 8 bases had no gene match. Germline CDR1 is MNHEY and CDR2 is SMNVEV (reference sequence). The CDR3 nucleotides are TGTGCCAGCAGGTTTGCGGGGGATTTCTACGAGCAGTACTTC. Translation: CASRFAGDFYEQYF.